These 26 T cell receptor beta chains were all obtained from the same sample, sequenced in a study of T cells after yellow fever vaccination. TCRdb re-called the 5' RACE reads with MiXCR, one entry per CDR3 protein. This table has 300,000 to 450,000 distinct CDR3 sequences, 7% to 9% appearing once. This sample comprised PBMCs, obtained about 49 days after the first yellow fever vaccination. The receptors were sampled from a man between 18 and 35 years old who received the YFV17D yellow fever vaccine.

V and J are TRBV5-4 and TRBJ2-7; 10 bases match TRBD1. CDR3 length: 14 residues. Trimming at V came to 0 bases and at J to 5 bases, leaving 2 bases not matched to a gene. In germline, CDR1 is SGHNT, CDR2 YYREEE (reference sequence). The CDR3 here is CASSLEGTGDEQYF. In DNA, the CDR3 is TGTGCCAGCAGCTTGGAAGGGACAGGGGACGAGCAGTACTTC. Drawing the rest from reference TRBV5-4 and TRBJ2-7, the complete variable domain is ETGVTQSPTHLIKTRGQQVTLRCSSQSGHNTVSWYQQALGQGPQFIFQYYREEENGRGNFPPRFSGLQFPNYSSELNVNALELDDSALYLCASSLEGTGDEQYFGPGTRLTVT.

The chain recombines TRBV20-1 with TRBJ2-3; D is tentatively TRBD1 or TRBD2 (6 bases each). Per germline, CDR1 DFQATT and CDR2 SNEGSKA (reference sequence). V dropped 6 bases and J dropped 5 bases, with 15 bases sitting between them. The CDR3 is 13 residues long. The CDR3 DNA follows: TGCAGTGCGCAAGGGGGGCCAGGAGATACGCAGTATTTT. It encodes CSAQGGPGDTQYF.

There are many counts of this clonotype. The chain couples TRBV5-1 to TRBJ2-2, with TRBD2 identical over 9 bases. This CDR3 has 15 residues. The germline CDR1 and CDR2 sequences are SGHRS and YFSETQ. V gave up 0 bases and J gave up 4 bases; unmatched junction bases: 1. Written as DNA, the CDR3 is TGCGCCAGCAGCTTGGGACTAGCGGTCACCGGGGAGCTGTTTTTT. Amino acids: CASSLGLAVTGELFF.

This clonotype was seen ten or more times. The chain couples TRBV7-8 to TRBJ2-7; 7 nucleotides agree with TRBD1. Germline assignment: CDR1 SGHVS and CDR2 FQNEAQ. With V trimmed by 4 bases and J by 4 bases, 13 bases remained unmatched. The CDR3 contains 16 residues. CDR3 DNA sequence: TGTGCCAGCAGCTACACTAGAGGGGGCGAAGGTTACGAGCAGTACTTC. It translates to CASSYTRGGEGYEQYF. Complete variable domain (other parts from reference TRBV7-8 and TRBJ2-7): GAGVSQSPRYKVAKRGQDVALRCDPISGHVSLFWYQQALGQGPEFLTYFQNEAQLDKSGLPSDRFFAERPEGSVSTLKIQRTQQEDSAVYLCASSYTRGGEGYEQYFGPGTRLTVT.

This clonotype was seen a handful of times. The chain has TRBV19 and TRBJ2-3; TRBD1 is a possible D gene (7 bases). The CDR3 length is 15 residues. V dropped 9 bases and J dropped 0 bases, with 16 bases sitting between them. CDR1 is LNHDA, CDR2 SQIVND, per germline (reference sequence). In DNA form, the CDR3 reads TGTGCCAGCCGAGGGCGGGGACAGAGCACAGATACGCAGTATTTT. Encoded protein: CASRGRGQSTDTQYF.

The table lists this clonotype with many counts. The gene calls are TRBV7-3 and TRBJ2-5; a weak D match, TRBD2 (7 bases). The V gene lost 5 bases and the J gene lost 5 bases, with 15 bases spanning the gap. Germline CDR1 SGHTA, CDR2 FQGTGA. This CDR3 has 14 amino acids. CDR3 sequence reads: CASSRGGAGETQYF. CDR3 nucleotide sequence: TGTGCCAGCAGCCGAGGGGGGGCCGGTGAGACCCAGTACTTC.

The genes are TRBV5-1 and TRBJ1-1, with TRBD1 identical over 7 bases. The CDR3 is made up of 18 amino acids. The ends lost 4 bases at V and 0 bases at J; junction bases unmatched: 15. Germline V gene lookup returns CDR1 SGHRS and CDR2 YFSETQ. DNA for the CDR3: TGCGCCAGCAGCACCTACCCCCGGGGAGGGGGCATGAACACTGAAGCTTTCTTT. This sequence encodes CASSTYPRGGGMNTEAFF.

In its sample, this clonotype was seen many times. The chain is built from TRBV7-2 and TRBJ2-7; a weak D match, TRBD2 (5 bases). Germline values: CDR1 SGHTA, CDR2 FQGNSA. The CDR3 runs to 14 residues. Trimming took 3 bases from V and 3 from J, leaving 12 bases between them. CDR3 residues: CASSFSIGIYEQYF. In DNA, the CDR3 is TGTGCCAGCAGCTTTAGTATCGGGATCTACGAGCAGTACTTC. The full variable domain, with the rest looked up from reference TRBV7-2 and TRBJ2-7, is GAGVSQSPSNKVTEKGKDVELRCDPISGHTALYWYRQSLGQGLEFLIYFQGNSAPDKSGLPSDRFSAERTGGSVSTLTIQRTQQEDSAVYLCASSFSIGIYEQYFGPGTRLTVT.

This clonotype appeared a few times. The gene calls are TRBV6-2 or TRBV6-3 and TRBJ2-7, with TRBD2 matching 12 bases. CDR3 length: 13 amino acids. V shed 6 bases, J shed 5 bases, and the junction held 2 bases outside the gene matches. The V gene's germline CDR1 is MNHEY and CDR2 SVGEGT. The CDR3 sequence: CASRPSGGDEQYF. In DNA form, the CDR3 reads TGTGCCAGCAGACCTAGCGGGGGGGACGAGCAGTACTTC.

The CDR3 DNA is TGTGCCAGCAGTTACCGGCCCTCGGGGGTCTATGAGCAGTTCTTC. Its translation is CASSYRPSGVYEQFF. The chain combines TRBV6-2 or TRBV6-3 with TRBJ2-1, with D tentatively TRBD2 (6 bases). The CDR3 loop spans 15 amino acids. The V gene lost 2 bases and the J gene lost 8 bases, with 16 bases spanning the gap. Germline values: CDR1 MNHEY, CDR2 SVGEGT.

The chain uses TRBV9 and TRBJ2-5, with D hard to call. V shed 0 bases and J shed 2 bases, with 5 bases lying between them. The V gene's germline CDR1 is SGDLS and CDR2 YYNGEE. This CDR3 has 13 amino acids. This chain's CDR3 is CASSVAPQETQYF. CDR3 nucleotides: TGTGCCAGCAGCGTAGCCCCACAAGAGACCCAGTACTTC.

This clonotype was observed a few times. V is TRBV18 and J is TRBJ1-1; possible D gene TRBD1, 5 bases. Germline CDR1 and CDR2: KGHSH and LQKENI. The CDR3 extends over 14 amino acids. V gave up 2 bases and J gave up 6 bases, with 13 bases separating them. In nucleotides, the CDR3 is TGTGCCAGCTCACCAATCGGGGGTCGCGCTGAAGCTTTCTTT. It codes for CASSPIGGRAEAFF.

This chain connects TRBV4-1 to TRBJ1-5; the D is unclear. This CDR3 is built from 16 residues. V was clipped by 6 bases and J by 0 bases, with 15 bases between them. Per germline, CDR1 MGHRA and CDR2 YSYEKL. The CDR3 protein is CASRPTRESSNQPQHF. The CDR3 region has the DNA TGCGCCAGCAGGCCAACTCGGGAGAGTAGCAATCAGCCCCAGCATTTT.

A few counts support this clonotype. The rearrangement joins TRBV3-1 to TRBJ2-3; 10 nucleotides align to TRBD2. The V gene's germline CDR1 is LGHDT and CDR2 YNNKEL (reference sequence). V lost 4 bases and J lost 8; bases outside the gene matches: 9. The CDR3 runs to 15 residues. The CDR3 DNA follows: TGTGCCAGCAGCCCCTCCGGAGCGGGGGGGTCTACGCAGTATTTT. Its translation: CASSPSGAGGSTQYF.

V is TRBV5-4 and J is TRBJ1-1; D might be TRBD1 (5 bases). V lost 4 bases, J lost 3 bases, and 16 bases lay in between. The CDR3 runs 15 residues. Per the germline V gene, CDR1 is SGHNT and CDR2 is YYREEE (reference sequence). DNA of the CDR3: TGTGCCAGCAGCCTCAGGGCTATGGAGTACACTGAAGCTTTCTTT. It translates to CASSLRAMEYTEAFF.

This clonotype showed up just a few times. This chain joins TRBV7-2 and TRBJ2-3; D may be TRBD2 (6 bases). CDR1 is SGHTA and CDR2 is FQGNSA in the germline V gene. CDR3 size: 17 residues. V lost 4 bases and J 4 bases, leaving 21 bases between the germline ends. The CDR3, as DNA: TGTGCCAGCAGCTCCTTCCCCCCCCGGGACTTCGCAGATACGCAGTATTTT. It translates to CASSSFPPRDFADTQYF.

This chain's CDR3 is CAWNQGGLDIQYF. DNA for the CDR3: TGTGCCTGGAACCAGGGAGGGTTAGACATTCAGTACTTC. The rearrangement joins TRBV30 to TRBJ2-4; 7 bases fit TRBD2. V dropped 4 bases and J dropped 8; count of bases not matched to a gene: 8. Germline assignment: CDR1 GTSNPN and CDR2 SVGIG (reference sequence). The CDR3 has 13 residues.

This clonotype was detected a few times. J is TRBJ2-2 and V is TRBV20-1; 14 nucleotides match TRBD2. Germline V gene sequence: CDR1 DFQATT, CDR2 SNEGSKA (reference sequence). The CDR3 has 15 amino acids. The J segment lost 7 bases and the V segment lost 1 base, leaving 2 bases of the junction unmatched. CDR3 DNA: TGCAGTGCTAGAGGGACTAGCGGGGGGTACGGGGAGCTGTTTTTT. Translation gives CSARGTSGGYGELFF.

This clonotype was seen many times. The chain recombines TRBV3-1 with TRBJ1-1; D uncertain. The CDR3 has 13 residues. Germline loops: CDR1 LGHDT, CDR2 YNNKEL (reference sequence). Trimming removed 2 bases at V and 8 bases at J, with 12 bases between. The CDR3 region is CASSQNTAGEAFF. CDR3 sequence (DNA): TGTGCCAGCAGCCAAAATACGGCGGGAGAAGCTTTCTTT.

J is TRBJ2-3 and V is TRBV2; 8 bases align to TRBD2. Germline V gene lookup returns CDR1 SNHLY and CDR2 FYNNEI. This CDR3 region has 16 residues. J gave up 0 bases and V 6 bases, and 8 bases lay outside the gene matches. The CDR3 sequence is CASRRVLAASTDTQYF. The CDR3 DNA reads as TGTGCCAGCAGAAGAGTACTAGCGGCTAGCACAGATACGCAGTATTTT.

V gene TRBV29-1 combines with J gene TRBJ2-7, with TRBD1 identical over 10 bases. The germline CDR1 and CDR2 sequences are SQVTM and ANQGSEA. The CDR3 has 12 amino acids. V lost 3 bases, J lost 5 bases, and 1 base stayed unmatched. The CDR3 protein is CSVEDRGNEQYF. The CDR3 nucleotides are TGCAGCGTTGAGGACAGGGGGAACGAGCAGTACTTC.

The sample holds one count of this clonotype. The V and J genes are TRBV12-5 and TRBJ2-5; 13 bases fit TRBD2. CDR3 size: 18 residues. Per the germline V gene, CDR1 is LGHNT and CDR2 is FRNRAP. V lost 6 bases to trimming and J lost 2 bases; unmatched junction nucleotides: 12. CDR3: CASGNRLAGGRDQETQYF. Written as DNA, the CDR3 is TGTGCTAGTGGGAACAGACTAGCGGGGGGCCGTGATCAAGAGACCCAGTACTTC.

The chain employs TRBV5-1 and TRBJ2-7; 7 bases are a match to TRBD1. CDR3 length: 14 amino acids. The J segment lost 2 bases and the V segment lost 4 bases, leaving 6 bases of the junction unmatched. Germline CDR1 is SGHRS and CDR2 is YFSETQ. CDR3 sequence: CASSGDSQTYEQYF. The CDR3 region has the DNA TGCGCCAGCAGCGGGGACAGCCAGACCTACGAGCAGTACTTC.

The chain recombines TRBV12-3 or TRBV12-4 with TRBJ2-5; no reliable D call. The CDR3 has 13 residues. V lost 2 bases, J lost 6 bases, and 10 bases lay in between. This chain's CDR3 is CASSLRLGKTQYF. The CDR3 DNA is TGTGCCAGCAGTTTAAGGCTAGGGAAGACCCAGTACTTC.

This clonotype was counted between two and nine times. The rearrangement joins TRBV20-1 to TRBJ1-1; D is ambiguous. The length of the CDR3 is 13 residues. The germline V gene encodes CDR1 DFQATT and CDR2 SNEGSKA (reference sequence). The V end was cut by 0 bases, the J end by 2 bases, with 7 bases between. The CDR3, as DNA: TGCAGTGCTAGAGATCCATACAACACTGAAGCTTTCTTT. It encodes CSARDPYNTEAFF.

This clonotype was observed at least ten times. This chain connects TRBV12-3 or TRBV12-4 to TRBJ2-1; 9 nucleotides line up with TRBD2. V shed 4 bases, J shed 9 bases, and the junction held 10 bases outside the gene matches. The CDR3 consists of 15 residues. CDR3 DNA sequence: TGTGCCAGCAGTTCACGGGCGGGGGGGCTAGTTGAGCAGTTCTTC. Translating it yields CASSSRAGGLVEQFF.